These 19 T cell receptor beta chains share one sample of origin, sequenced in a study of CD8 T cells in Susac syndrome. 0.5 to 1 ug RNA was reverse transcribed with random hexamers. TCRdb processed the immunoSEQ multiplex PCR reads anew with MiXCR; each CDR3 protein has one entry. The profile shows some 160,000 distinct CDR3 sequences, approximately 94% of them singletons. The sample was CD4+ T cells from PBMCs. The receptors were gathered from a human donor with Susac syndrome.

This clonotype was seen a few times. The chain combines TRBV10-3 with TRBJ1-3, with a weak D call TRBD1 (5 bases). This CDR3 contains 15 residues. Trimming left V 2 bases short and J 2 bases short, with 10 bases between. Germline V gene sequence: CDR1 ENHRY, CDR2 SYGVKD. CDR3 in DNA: TGTGCCATCAGTGAGCGCCAGGGAACTGGAAACACCATATATTTT. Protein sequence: CAISERQGTGNTIYF.

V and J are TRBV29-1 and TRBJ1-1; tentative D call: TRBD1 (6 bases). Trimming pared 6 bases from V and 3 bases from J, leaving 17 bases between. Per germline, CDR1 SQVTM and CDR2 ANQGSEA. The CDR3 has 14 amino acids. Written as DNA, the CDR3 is TGCAGCGTCGTTGGGACATCTTGGGACACTGAAGCTTTCTTT. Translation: CSVVGTSWDTEAFF.

The CDR3 is CASGIGGGETQYF. The CDR3 DNA reads as TGTGCCAGCGGGATCGGCGGCGGGGAGACCCAGTACTTC. The genes are TRBV2 and TRBJ2-5; D perhaps matches TRBD2 (5 bases). The V gene's germline CDR1 is SNHLY and CDR2 FYNNEI. The V end was cut by 8 bases, the J end by 5 bases, with 15 bases between. The CDR3 has 13 amino acids. Using reference TRBV2 and TRBJ2-5 for the parts outside the CDR3, the full variable domain is EPEVTQTPSHQVTQMGQEVILRCVPISNHLYFYWYRQILGQKVEFLVSFYNNEISEKSEIFDDQFSVERPDGSNFTLKIRSTKLEDSAMYFCASGIGGGETQYFGPGTRLLVL.

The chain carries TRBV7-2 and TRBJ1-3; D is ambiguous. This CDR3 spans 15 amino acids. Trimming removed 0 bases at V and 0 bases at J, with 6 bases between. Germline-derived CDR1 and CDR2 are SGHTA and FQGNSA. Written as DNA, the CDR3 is TGTGCCAGCAGCTTAGCAGCTAGCTCTGGAAACACCATATATTTT. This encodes CASSLAASSGNTIYF.

CDR3 residues: CASSLSGGQNIQYF. The DNA of the CDR3 is TGTGCCAGCAGCTTATCGGGCGGGCAAAACATTCAGTACTTC. V is TRBV11-2 and J is TRBJ2-4; D might be TRBD2 (5 bases). CDR1 and CDR2 from the germline V gene are SGHAT and FQNNGV. Between the trimmed V and J ends, which lost 2 bases and 5 bases, there was a span of 10 bases. The length of the CDR3 is 14 residues.

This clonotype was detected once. CDR3 coding DNA: TGTGCCAGCTCTCAGTTCCCCTATGGCTACACCTTC. Translated, it gives CASSQFPYGYTF. This chain links TRBV6-5 with TRBJ1-2; D call uncertain. The V gene lost 8 bases and the J gene lost 4 bases, with 11 bases spanning the gap. The V gene's germline CDR1 is MNHEY and CDR2 SVGAGI. The CDR3 has 12 residues.

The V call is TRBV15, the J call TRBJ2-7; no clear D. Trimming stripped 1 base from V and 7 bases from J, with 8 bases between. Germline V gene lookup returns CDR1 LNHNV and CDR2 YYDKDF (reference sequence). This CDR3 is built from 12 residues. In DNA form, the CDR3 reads TGTGCCACCAGCAGAGGGTCGGTGGAGCAGTACTTC. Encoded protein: CATSRGSVEQYF.

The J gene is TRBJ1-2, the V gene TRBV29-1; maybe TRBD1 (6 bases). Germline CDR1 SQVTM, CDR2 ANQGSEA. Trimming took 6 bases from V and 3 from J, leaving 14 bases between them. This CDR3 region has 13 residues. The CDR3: CSVAKGGDYGYTF. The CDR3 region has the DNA TGCAGCGTGGCCAAGGGGGGGGACTATGGCTACACCTTC.

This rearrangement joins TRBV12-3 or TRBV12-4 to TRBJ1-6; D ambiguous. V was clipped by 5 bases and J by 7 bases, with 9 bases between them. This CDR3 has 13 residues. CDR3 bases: TGTGCCAGCAGTACAAACCAGAATTCACCCCTCCACTTT. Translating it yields CASSTNQNSPLHF.

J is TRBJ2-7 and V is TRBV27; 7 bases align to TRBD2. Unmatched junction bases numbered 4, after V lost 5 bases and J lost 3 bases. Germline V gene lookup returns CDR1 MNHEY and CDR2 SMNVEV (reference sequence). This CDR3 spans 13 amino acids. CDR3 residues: CASSRGGLYEQYF. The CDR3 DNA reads TGTGCCAGCAGTCGCGGGGGTCTCTACGAGCAGTACTTC.

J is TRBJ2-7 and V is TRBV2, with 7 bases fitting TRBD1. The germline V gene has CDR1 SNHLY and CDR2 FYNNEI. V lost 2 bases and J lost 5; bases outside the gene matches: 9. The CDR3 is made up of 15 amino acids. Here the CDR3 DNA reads TGTGCCAGCAGTGAATCTGGGACAGTGGTTGACGAGCAGTACTTC. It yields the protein CASSESGTVVDEQYF.

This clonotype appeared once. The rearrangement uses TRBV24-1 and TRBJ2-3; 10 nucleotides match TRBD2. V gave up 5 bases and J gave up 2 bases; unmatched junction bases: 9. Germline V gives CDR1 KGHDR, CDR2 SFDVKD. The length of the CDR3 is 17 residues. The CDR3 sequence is CATSGDTSGAITDTQYF. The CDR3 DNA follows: TGTGCCACCAGTGGTGACACTAGCGGGGCGATCACAGATACGCAGTATTTT.

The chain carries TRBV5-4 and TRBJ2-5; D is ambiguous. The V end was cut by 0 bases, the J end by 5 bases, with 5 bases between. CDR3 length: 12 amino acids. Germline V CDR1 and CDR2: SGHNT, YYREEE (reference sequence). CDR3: CASSLAAETQYF. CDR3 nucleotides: TGTGCCAGCAGCTTGGCCGCGGAGACCCAGTACTTC.

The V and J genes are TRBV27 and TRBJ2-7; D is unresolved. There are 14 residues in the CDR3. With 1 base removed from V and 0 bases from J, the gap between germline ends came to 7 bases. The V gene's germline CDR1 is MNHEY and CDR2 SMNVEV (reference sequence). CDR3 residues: CASSLWSDSYEQYF. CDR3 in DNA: TGTGCCAGCAGTTTATGGAGCGACTCCTACGAGCAGTACTTC.

CDR3 protein: CASSDRTADQPQHF. The CDR3 coding sequence is TGTGCCAGCAGTGATAGAACGGCTGATCAGCCCCAGCATTTT. The chain carries TRBV2 and TRBJ1-5; D unresolved. The germline CDR1 and CDR2 sequences are SNHLY and FYNNEI. The CDR3 is 14 amino acids. V shed 3 bases and J shed 5 bases, with 11 bases lying between them.

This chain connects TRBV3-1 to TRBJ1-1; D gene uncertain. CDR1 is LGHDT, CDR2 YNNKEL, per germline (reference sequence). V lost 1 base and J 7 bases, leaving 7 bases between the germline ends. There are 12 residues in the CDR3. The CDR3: CASSQVENEAFF. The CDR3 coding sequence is TGTGCCAGCAGCCAAGTGGAGAATGAAGCTTTCTTT.

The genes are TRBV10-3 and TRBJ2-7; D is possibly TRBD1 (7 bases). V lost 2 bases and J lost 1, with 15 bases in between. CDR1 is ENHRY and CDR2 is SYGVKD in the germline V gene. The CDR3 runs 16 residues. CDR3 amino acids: CAISESQGDSSYEQYF. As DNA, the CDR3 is TGTGCCATCAGTGAGAGCCAGGGGGACTCTTCCTACGAGCAGTACTTC.

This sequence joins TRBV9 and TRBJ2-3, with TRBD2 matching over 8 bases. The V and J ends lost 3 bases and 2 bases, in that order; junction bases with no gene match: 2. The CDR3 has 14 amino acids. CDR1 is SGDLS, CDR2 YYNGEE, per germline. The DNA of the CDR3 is TGTGCCAGCAGCGAGGGACTAGTCACAGATACGCAGTATTTT. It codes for CASSEGLVTDTQYF.

In DNA, the CDR3 is TGCAGCGTTGGTAAGGGTAAAGGCGAGCAGTACTTC. It is translated as CSVGKGKGEQYF. The chain uses TRBV29-1 and TRBJ2-7; D remains ambiguous. Trimming took 4 bases from V and 6 from J, leaving 13 bases between them. CDR3 length: 12 residues. CDR1 is SQVTM, CDR2 ANQGSEA, per germline.